The rows below give T cell receptor beta chains drawn from one sample of a study of T-cell reconstitution after alpha-beta-depleted transplantation in children. TCRdb passed the PCR reads through MiXCR, listing each CDR3 protein once. The sample lists approximately 110,000 distinct CDR3 sequences, more than 20% seen once, with roughly a tenth in the top ten. Source: PBMCs, mostly from graft donor cells, taken 180 days after TCRalphabeta/CD19-depleted stem cell transplant. Receptor source: a male patient aged 2-15 years who had a stem cell transplant for chronic granulomatous disease, so the T cells may come from the graft donor. CDR3s include the opening cysteine and the closing phenylalanine or tryptophan. Fields, in order: D gene, J gene, V gene, clone size, CDR3 protein, CDR3 DNA. The D gene is left open where the match is weak. Size tells how often a clone was seen (once, few, many) or the class of an expanded clone, and some rows leave it out.

TRBD1 TRBJ1-5 TRBV20-1 few CSALDREGSNQPQHF TGCAGTGCCCTCGACAGGGAAGGCAGCAATCAGCCCCAGCATTTT
TRBD2 TRBJ2-7 TRBV20-1 NA CSARRGILGLADEHYF TGCAGTGCTAGAAGAGGTATCTTGGGACTAGCCGACGAGCACTACTTC
NA TRBJ2-7 TRBV7-9 many CASSLELEQYF TGTGCCAGCAGCTTAGAGTTGGAGCAGTACTTC
NA TRBJ1-1 TRBV21-1 many CASSKGENTEAFF TGTGCCAGCAGCAAAGGCGAGAACACTGAAGCTTTCTTT
TRBD1 TRBJ2-1 TRBV12-3/TRBV12-4 many CASSFLQGAVLYNEQFF TGTGCCAGCAGTTTCCTACAGGGGGCGGTGTTATACAATGAGCAGTTCTTC
TRBD1 TRBJ2-1 TRBV12-3/TRBV12-4 medium-sized CASSQDRGNEQFF TGTGCCAGCAGCCAGGACAGGGGCAATGAGCAGTTCTTC
TRBD1 TRBJ2-3 TRBV29-1 few CSVDRGHGGDTQYF TGCAGCGTTGACAGGGGGCATGGAGGAGATACGCAGTATTTT
NA TRBJ1-5 TRBV12-3/TRBV12-4 few CASSLPGPRDDQPQHF TGTGCCAGCAGTCTCCCCGGACCCCGTGACGATCAGCCCCAGCATTTT
NA TRBJ1-1 TRBV4-1 NA CASSQEAGIRFTEAFF TGCGCCAGCAGCCAAGAGGCAGGGATAAGATTCACTGAAGCTTTCTTT
TRBD2 TRBJ2-1 TRBV5-6 NA CASSRTSGRALMDEQFF TGTGCCAGCAGCCGGACTAGCGGGAGGGCGCTAATGGATGAGCAGTTCTTC
NA TRBJ1-5 TRBV28 few CASSRPRGEKRQPQHF TGTGCCAGCAGTCGTCCTCGGGGGGAAAAACGGCAGCCCCAGCATTTT
TRBD1 TRBJ2-7 TRBV24-1 NA CATSDPGQGFDEQYF TGTGCCACCAGTGATCCGGGACAGGGATTCGACGAGCAGTACTTC
TRBD2 TRBJ2-7 TRBV29-1 NA CSVESPRRGGIGEQYF TGCAGCGTTGAATCCCCCCGTCGGGGGGGGATAGGGGAGCAGTACTTC
NA TRBJ1-4 TRBV4-2 NA CASSPNTGSSNEKLFF TGTGCCAGCAGCCCCAACACCGGGTCGTCTAATGAAAAACTGTTTTTT
TRBD2 TRBJ2-1 TRBV3-1 many CASSHRGTSGPLGEQFF TGTGCCAGCAGCCACCGCGGGACTAGCGGACCCCTGGGTGAGCAGTTCTTC
TRBD2 TRBJ2-3 TRBV29-1 NA CSVKAGGTDTQYF TGCAGCGTTAAAGCGGGGGGCACAGATACGCAGTATTTT
TRBD2 TRBJ2-1 TRBV20-1 few CSALPSGTYNEQFF TGCAGTGCTCTGCCTAGCGGGACATACAATGAGCAGTTCTTC
TRBD2 TRBJ2-3 TRBV20-1 NA CSASSIAGGLSDTQYF TGCAGTGCTAGCTCGATAGCGGGGGGGCTCTCAGATACGCAGTATTTT
NA TRBJ2-1 TRBV9 NA CASSATNEQFF TGTGCCAGCAGCGCTACCAATGAGCAGTTCTTC
NA TRBJ2-1 TRBV20-1 few CSARSGLGEFF TGCAGTGCTAGAAGTGGCTTAGGGGAGTTCTTC
NA TRBJ2-7 TRBV20-1 NA CSASNRRAGPIIKQYF TGCAGTGCTAGTAATCGGAGGGCGGGGCCTATTATCAAGCAGTACTTC
TRBD1 TRBJ1-1 TRBV5-1 few CASSLAGTGMNTEAFF TGCGCCAGCAGCTTGGCCGGGACAGGCATGAACACTGAAGCTTTCTTT
TRBD1 TRBJ2-3 TRBV6-2/TRBV6-3 many CASRPGTATQYF TGTGCCAGCAGACCCGGGACAGCTACGCAGTATTTT
NA TRBJ2-3 TRBV5-6 NA CAMGPGPGTDTQYF TGTGCCATGGGCCCGGGACCGGGCACAGATACGCAGTATTTT
NA TRBJ1-6 TRBV5-1 NA CASSLQDSPLHF TGCGCCAGCAGCCTACAGGATTCACCCCTCCACTTT
TRBD1 TRBJ2-7 TRBV30 many CAWKVTGTGSREQYF TGTGCCTGGAAGGTAACCGGGACAGGGTCACGCGAGCAGTACTTC
NA TRBJ1-2 TRBV5-1 few CASSLGRIYGYTF TGCGCCAGCAGCTTAGGCAGAATCTATGGCTACACCTTC
NA TRBJ1-3 TRBV28 many CASSPGFSGNTIYF TGTGCCAGCAGTCCCGGTTTCTCTGGAAACACCATATATTTT
NA TRBJ1-2 TRBV29-1 NA CSVESRVLGYGYTF TGCAGCGTTGAATCCAGGGTGCTAGGCTATGGCTACACCTTC
TRBD1 TRBJ1-1 TRBV29-1 many CSVRSGGLDTEAFF TGCAGCGTTCGGTCAGGGGGCCTCGACACTGAAGCTTTCTTT
NA TRBJ2-3 TRBV20-1 many CSAHKHPPDTQYF TGCAGTGCCCACAAACACCCGCCGGATACGCAGTATTTT
TRBD1 TRBJ1-4 TRBV7-9 NA CASSLGEQGQSEKLFF TGTGCCAGCAGCTTAGGAGAACAGGGACAGAGTGAAAAACTGTTTTTT
NA TRBJ1-6 TRBV20-1 NA CSARKQGVPYQPLHF TGCAGTGCTAGAAAGCAGGGAGTCCCCTATCAACCCCTCCACTTT
TRBD2 TRBJ2-3 TRBV27 few CASRRLAGVSDTQYF TGTGCCAGCAGGAGACTAGCGGGAGTATCAGATACGCAGTATTTT
NA TRBJ2-2 TRBV5-6 few CASSYTGTGELFF TGTGCCAGCAGCTACACCGGGACCGGGGAGCTGTTTTTT
NA TRBJ2-3 TRBV11-2 many CASSWGAGPLGTQYF TGTGCCAGCAGCTGGGGAGCAGGGCCCTTAGGTACGCAGTATTTT
TRBD1 TRBJ2-2 TRBV12-3/TRBV12-4 many CASRPTGGVAGELFF TGTGCCAGCAGGCCGACAGGGGGGGTAGCCGGGGAGCTGTTTTTT
NA TRBJ2-1 TRBV7-9 many CASSFRVDEQFF TGTGCCAGCAGCTTTCGGGTCGATGAGCAGTTCTTC
TRBD2 TRBJ2-7 TRBV11-2 few CASSHASGNYEQYF TGTGCCAGCAGCCACGCTAGCGGGAATTACGAGCAGTACTTC
TRBD1 TRBJ1-2 TRBV20-1 NA CSARGRTGGAYGYTF TGCAGTGCTAGAGGCCGGACAGGGGGCGCTTATGGCTACACCTTC
NA TRBJ2-1 TRBV20-1 many CSARDRRGGAHEQFF TGCAGTGCTAGAGATCGTAGGGGTGGGGCTCACGAGCAGTTCTTC
NA TRBJ1-4 TRBV20-1 NA CSARTPEWSEKLFF TGCAGTGCTAGAACCCCAGAATGGAGTGAAAAACTGTTTTTT
NA TRBJ1-1 TRBV5-6 NA CASRGVGPNTEAFF TGTGCCAGCAGGGGGGTGGGGCCCAACACTGAAGCTTTCTTT
TRBD2 TRBJ2-2 TRBV5-5 NA CASTITSGVLTGELFF TGTGCCAGCACCATAACTAGCGGTGTCCTAACCGGGGAGCTGTTTTTT
NA TRBJ1-2 TRBV9 NA CASSPWGREAYGYTF TGTGCCAGCAGCCCATGGGGCAGAGAGGCCTATGGCTACACCTTC
TRBD2 TRBJ2-2 TRBV20-1 few CSATSGGATGELFF TGCAGTGCCACTAGCGGGGGAGCCACCGGGGAGCTGTTTTTT
NA TRBJ2-1 TRBV10-2 NA CASRDTSGNEQFF TGCGCCAGCAGAGATACTAGTGGGAATGAGCAGTTCTTC
NA TRBJ2-1 TRBV5-5 NA CASSSLVNEQFF TGTGCCAGCAGCTCCCTAGTCAATGAGCAGTTCTTC
TRBD1 TRBJ2-5 TRBV12-3/TRBV12-4 NA CASSRGQGQETQYF TGTGCCAGCAGCCGAGGACAGGGCCAAGAGACCCAGTACTTC
NA TRBJ2-1 TRBV20-1 few CSARELGYSYNEQFF TGCAGTGCTAGAGAACTTGGCTACTCCTACAATGAGCAGTTCTTC
TRBD2 TRBJ2-3 TRBV5-1 many CASSSSAGGASSTDTQYF TGCGCCAGCAGCTCGTCCGCGGGGGGAGCATCTAGCACAGATACGCAGTATTTT
TRBD1 TRBJ1-1 TRBV5-5 NA CASRTGTGDIMNTEAFF TGTGCCAGCAGAACCGGGACAGGGGATATTATGAACACTGAAGCTTTCTTT
NA TRBJ1-1 TRBV7-3 NA CASSLKSNTEAFF TGTGCCAGCAGCTTAAAGTCTAACACTGAAGCTTTCTTT
NA TRBJ2-5 TRBV20-1 many CSARSLGGYGTQYF TGCAGTGCTAGATCACTGGGGGGATACGGGACCCAGTACTTC
TRBD1 TRBJ1-1 TRBV15 NA CATSWDRVTEAFF TGTGCCACCAGCTGGGACAGGGTCACTGAAGCTTTCTTT
NA TRBJ2-7 TRBV3-1 many CASSHSSYEQYF TGTGCCAGCAGCCATAGCAGTTACGAGCAGTACTTC
TRBD2 TRBJ2-7 TRBV20-1 many CSVPELAGEVEQYF TGCAGTGTCCCCGAACTAGCGGGAGAGGTCGAGCAGTACTTC